Listed here is a single T cell receptor beta chain. Its antigen is unknown. Germline CDR1 is LGHNA and CDR2 is YSLEER. The CDR3 length is 18 residues. V gave up 2 bases and J gave up 2 bases; unmatched junction bases: 13. This entry is derived from a study of a mutant IDH1 vaccine in newly diagnosed glioma. Study in general: Vaccine administration was initiated 4-6 weeks following radiotherapy alone, or with temozolomide cycles. Most patients had received both radiotherapy and temozolomide, the prior options being radiotherapy, temozolomide, or both. Whole-study findings and limits: Pseudoprogression seemed unlinked to shifts in top peripheral T cell clonotypes.

Indicated time point: week 35, safety follow-up. Each dose of the vaccine consisted of 300 ug of mutant IDH1 20-mer peptide, with topical imiquimod. TCRdb's copy holds only in-frame clones and misses some; the assay was immunoSEQ multiplex PCR. This sample has about 68,000 clones, with roughly 83% found just once. This TCR derives from a man aged 18-30 years with glioma. Sequencing used PBMCs, obtained from a glioma patient whose treatment included an IDH1 peptide vaccine. The chain recombines TRBV4-3 with TRBJ2-7; 9 bases are a match to TRBD2. The DNA for the CDR3 is TGCGCCAGCAGCCAACTCCTAGCGGGGCCCCGTAGTCCCTACGAGCAGTACTTC. Encoded protein: CASSQLLAGPRSPYEQYF.